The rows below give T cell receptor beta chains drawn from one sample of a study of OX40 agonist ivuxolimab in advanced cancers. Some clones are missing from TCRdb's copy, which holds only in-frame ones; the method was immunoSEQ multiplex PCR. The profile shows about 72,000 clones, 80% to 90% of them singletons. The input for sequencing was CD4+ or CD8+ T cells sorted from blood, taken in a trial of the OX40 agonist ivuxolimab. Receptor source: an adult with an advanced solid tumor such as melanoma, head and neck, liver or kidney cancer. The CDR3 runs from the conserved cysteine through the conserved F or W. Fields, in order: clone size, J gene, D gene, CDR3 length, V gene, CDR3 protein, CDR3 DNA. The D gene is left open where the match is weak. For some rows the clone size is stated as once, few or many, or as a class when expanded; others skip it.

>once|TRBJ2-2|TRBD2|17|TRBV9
CASSGTSGGPNTGELFF
TGTGCCAGCAGCGGGACTAGCGGGGGACCCAACACCGGGGAGCTGTTTTTT
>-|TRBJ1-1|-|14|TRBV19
CASSMAMMNTEAFF
TGTGCCAGTAGTATGGCGATGATGAACACTGAAGCTTTCTTT
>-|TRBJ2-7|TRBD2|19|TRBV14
CASSHQREGLPRASYEQYF
TGTGCCAGCAGCCATCAGCGGGAGGGCCTCCCGAGGGCATCCTACGAGCAGTACTTC
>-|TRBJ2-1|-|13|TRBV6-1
CASSASRVWEQFF
TGTGCCAGCAGTGCCAGCAGGGTCTGGGAGCAGTTCTTC
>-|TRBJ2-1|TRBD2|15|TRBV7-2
CASSLSSGGTNEQFF
TGTGCCAGCAGCTTATCTAGCGGGGGGACTAATGAGCAGTTCTTC
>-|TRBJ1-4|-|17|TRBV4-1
CASSPPPGASLHEKLFF
TGCGCCAGCAGCCCCCCCCCGGGAGCTAGCCTACATGAAAAACTGTTTTTT
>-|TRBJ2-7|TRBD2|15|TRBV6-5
CASSPSASGAGEQYF
TGTGCCAGCAGCCCCTCCGCTAGCGGGGCCGGCGAGCAGTACTTC
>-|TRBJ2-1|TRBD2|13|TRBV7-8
CASSPGRVNEQFF
TGTGCCAGCAGTCCCGGGAGGGTCAATGAGCAGTTCTTC
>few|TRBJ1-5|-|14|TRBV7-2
CASSSTGSNQPQHF
TGTGCCAGCAGCTCTACCGGGAGCAATCAGCCCCAGCATTTT
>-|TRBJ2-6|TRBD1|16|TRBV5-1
CASSPGTGAGANVLTF
TGCGCCAGCAGCCCCGGGACAGGGGCTGGGGCCAACGTCCTGACTTTC
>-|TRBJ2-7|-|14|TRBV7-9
CASSLDMDTYEQYF
TGTGCCAGCAGCTTAGATATGGATACCTACGAGCAGTACTTC
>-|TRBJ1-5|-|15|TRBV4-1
CASSQAFGGNQPQHF
TGCGCCAGCAGCCAAGCTTTCGGGGGCAATCAGCCCCAGCATTTT
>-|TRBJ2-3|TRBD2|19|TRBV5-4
CASSLVGTSGRAYTDTQYF
TGTGCCAGCAGCTTGGTAGGGACTAGCGGGAGGGCATACACAGATACGCAGTATTTT
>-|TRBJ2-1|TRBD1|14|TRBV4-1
CASKDRGPYNEQFF
TGCGCCAGCAAAGACAGGGGACCTTACAATGAGCAGTTCTTC
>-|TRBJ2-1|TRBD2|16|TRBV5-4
CASSSGGVAESLGQFF
TGTGCCAGCAGCTCCGGGGGGGTAGCGGAGAGTTTGGGGCAGTTCTTC
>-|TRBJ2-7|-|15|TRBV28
CASTLSVPPSYEQYF
TGTGCCAGCACCCTTAGCGTCCCGCCATCCTACGAGCAGTACTTC
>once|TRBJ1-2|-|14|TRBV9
CASSDRRAPGGYTF
TGTGCCAGCAGCGACCGACGGGCCCCTGGGGGCTACACCTTC
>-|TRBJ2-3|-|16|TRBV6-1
CASSEALAGGPDTQYF
TGTGCCAGCAGTGAAGCGTTGGCTGGGGGGCCAGATACGCAGTATTTT
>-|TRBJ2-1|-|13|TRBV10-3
CAIKAGGPNEQFF
TGTGCCATAAAAGCGGGTGGGCCGAATGAGCAGTTCTTC
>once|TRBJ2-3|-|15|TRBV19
CASSISLAGTDTQYF
TGTGCCAGTAGTATTAGTCTAGCTGGCACAGATACGCAGTATTTT
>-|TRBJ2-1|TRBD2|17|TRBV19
CASSTPRSGRAHNEQFF
TGTGCCAGTAGTACTCCCCGCAGCGGGAGAGCTCACAATGAGCAGTTCTTC
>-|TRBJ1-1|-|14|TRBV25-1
CASQQTAMNTEAFF
TGTGCCAGCCAACAGACAGCGATGAACACTGAAGCTTTCTTT
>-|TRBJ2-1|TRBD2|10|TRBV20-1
CSAAGGEQFF
TGCAGTGCGGCGGGAGGTGAGCAGTTCTTC
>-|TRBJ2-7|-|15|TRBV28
CASSLLVGDTYEQYF
TGTGCCAGCAGTCTCCTGGTGGGGGACACCTACGAGCAGTACTTC
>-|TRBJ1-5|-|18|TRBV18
CASSPPRTPPYSNQPQHF
TGTGCCAGCTCACCACCTCGGACTCCCCCATATAGCAATCAGCCCCAGCATTTT
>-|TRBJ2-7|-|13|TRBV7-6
CASSLRELGEQYF
TGTGCCAGCAGCTTAAGAGAGCTGGGAGAGCAGTACTTC
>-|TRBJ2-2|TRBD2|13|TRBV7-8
CATSGRVTGELFF
TGTGCCACCAGCGGGAGGGTCACCGGGGAGCTGTTTTTT
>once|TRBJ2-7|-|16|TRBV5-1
CASSATTTDGNYEQYF
TGCGCCAGCAGCGCCACCACCACCGACGGCAACTACGAGCAGTACTTC
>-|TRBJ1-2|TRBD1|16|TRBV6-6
CASSSQGQGTNYGYTF
TGTGCCAGCAGCAGCCAAGGACAGGGGACCAACTATGGCTACACCTTC
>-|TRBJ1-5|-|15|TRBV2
CASSYLGYSNQPQHF
TGTGCCAGCAGCTACTTGGGGTATAGCAATCAGCCCCAGCATTTT
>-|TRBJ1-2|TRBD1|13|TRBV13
CASSLGQGDGYTF
TGTGCCAGCAGCCTGGGACAGGGGGATGGCTACACCTTC
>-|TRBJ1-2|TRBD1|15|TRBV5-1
CASSLNEGQGYGYTF
TGCGCCAGCAGCTTGAACGAGGGACAGGGGTATGGCTACACCTTC
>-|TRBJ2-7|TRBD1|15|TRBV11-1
CASSPVGTGELEQYF
TGTGCCAGCAGCCCCGTCGGGACAGGGGAGCTCGAGCAGTACTTC
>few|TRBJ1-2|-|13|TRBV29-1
CSVGGGQGYGYTF
TGCAGCGTTGGGGGGGGCCAGGGCTATGGCTACACCTTC
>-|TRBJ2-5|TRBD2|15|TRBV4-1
CASSQGRGGEETQYF
TGCGCCAGCAGCCAAGGGCGGGGGGGGGAAGAGACCCAGTACTTC
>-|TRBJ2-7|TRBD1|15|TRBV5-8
CASSLGGQGYYEQYF
TGTGCCAGCAGCTTGGGGGGACAGGGGTACTACGAGCAGTACTTC
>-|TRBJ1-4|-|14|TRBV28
CASTVGAVNEKLFF
TGTGCCAGCACCGTAGGGGCTGTTAATGAAAAACTGTTTTTT
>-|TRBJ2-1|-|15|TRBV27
CASSLEERSRNEQFF
TGTGCCAGCAGCCTGGAGGAGAGGTCTAGGAATGAGCAGTTCTTC
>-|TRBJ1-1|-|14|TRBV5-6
CASSLTQLGTEAFF
TGTGCCAGCAGCTTGACACAGTTAGGCACTGAAGCTTTCTTT
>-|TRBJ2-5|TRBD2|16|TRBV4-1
CASSQNPSGGAETQYF
TGCGCCAGCAGCCAAAATCCTAGCGGGGGGGCGGAGACCCAGTACTTC
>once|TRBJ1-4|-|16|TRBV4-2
CASSQTTRRANEKLFF
TGTGCCAGCAGCCAAACAACCCGCCGGGCTAATGAAAAACTGTTTTTT
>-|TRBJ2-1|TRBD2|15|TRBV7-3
CASSFGTSGSLEQFF
TGTGCCAGCAGCTTTGGGACTAGCGGGAGTCTTGAGCAGTTCTTC
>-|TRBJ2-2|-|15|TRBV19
CASTSGGSLSGELFF
TGTGCCAGTACCTCCGGGGGCTCACTATCCGGGGAGCTGTTTTTT
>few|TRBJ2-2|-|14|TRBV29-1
CSVDSSGVGGELFF
TGCAGCGTTGATTCTTCAGGGGTGGGCGGGGAGCTGTTTTTT
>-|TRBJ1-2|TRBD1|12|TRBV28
CASSGQGYGYTF
TGTGCCAGCAGTGGACAGGGGTATGGCTACACCTTC
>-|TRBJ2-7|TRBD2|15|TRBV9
CASSVSGVDSYEQYF
TGTGCCAGCAGCGTAAGCGGGGTCGACAGCTACGAGCAGTACTTC
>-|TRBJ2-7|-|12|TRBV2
CASTSGLGEQYF
TGTGCCAGCACCTCAGGGCTTGGCGAGCAGTACTTC
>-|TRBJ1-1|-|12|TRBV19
CATLIGPGGAFF
TGTGCCACCCTCATCGGGCCCGGGGGAGCTTTCTTT
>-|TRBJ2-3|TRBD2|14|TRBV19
CASRLREGTDTQYF
TGTGCCAGTAGGTTGCGGGAGGGTACAGATACGCAGTATTTT
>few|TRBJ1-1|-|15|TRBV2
CASSEAGGAGTEAFF
TGTGCCAGCAGTGAAGCCGGGGGGGCTGGCACTGAAGCTTTCTTT
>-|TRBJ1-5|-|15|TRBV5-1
CASSPRGARNQPQHF
TGCGCCAGCAGCCCAAGGGGGGCCCGGAATCAGCCCCAGCATTTT
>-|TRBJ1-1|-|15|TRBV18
CASSPPEVRNTEAFF
TGTGCCAGCTCACCACCGGAGGTTAGGAACACTGAAGCTTTCTTT
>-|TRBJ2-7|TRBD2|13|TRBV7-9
CASSGGRAYEQYF
TGTGCCAGCAGCGGCGGGAGAGCCTACGAGCAGTACTTC